The TCR beta chain described here comes from a study of blood T cells in healthy people across ages. General study results and limits: Lack of knowledge of donor CMV status possibly confounded expanded clonotype changes.

Through a sample-barcoded 5' primer and a J-beta primer mix, a second PCR was run for roughly 6 to 11 cycles. Every sample returned 2.5 million or more CDR3-containing paired-end reads. Each CDR3 protein is one row after TCRdb ran MiXCR on the 5' RACE reads. Of hundreds of thousands of distinct CDR3 sequences detected, around 21% appear once; the ten largest clones hold roughly 3.4%. Each sample yielded at least 5.5 micrograms of PBMC total RNA. CDR3 size: 14 residues. V lost 4 bases and J lost 0, with 13 bases in between. Germline CDR1 reads DFQATT; CDR2 reads SNEGSKA (reference sequence). A remark on this clonotype: Its specificity is not known.

This rearrangement joins TRBV20-1 to TRBJ2-7; D gene uncertain. This TCR derives from a man aged 65-85 years in good health. Sequencing was performed on blood. CDR3 loop: CSAIQDVSSYEQYF. In DNA form, the CDR3 reads TGCAGTGCTATCCAGGATGTAAGCTCCTACGAGCAGTACTTC.